This T cell receptor beta chain was identified in a study of T cells after yellow fever vaccination. Study-wide points: Most clones from primary vaccination were detected again post-booster (approximately 96% CD4, about 88% CD8).

One entry per CDR3 protein, called by TCRdb with MiXCR from the 5' RACE reads. The sample contains over 300,000 distinct CDR3 sequences, around 4% of which appear only once. Ten or more counts support this clonotype. No antigen is known for it. CDR3 length equals 14 residues. Germline assignment: CDR1 SGHTA and CDR2 FQGTGA. Trimming took 5 bases from V and 4 from J, leaving 14 bases between them. The chain carries TRBV7-3 and TRBJ1-1; D gene ambiguous. This material consisted of PBMCs, taken on the day of the yellow fever booster vaccination. The sequence came from a man in his late teens or twenties who received the YFV17D yellow fever vaccine. The CDR3 coding sequence is TGTGCCAGCAGCCCATCGACCGCCGGCACTGAAGCTTTCTTT. Amino acids: CASSPSTAGTEAFF.